This T cell receptor beta chain stems from a study of T cells after yellow fever vaccination. Ten or more counts support this clonotype. Germline CDR1 LGHNA, CDR2 YSLEER. The V and J ends lost 0 bases and 9 bases, in that order; junction bases with no gene match: 7. The CDR3 runs to 16 residues. By 5'RACE template switching, TCR cDNA was produced, with a universal primer site and UMIs added in the process. TCRdb recomputed calls from the 5' RACE reads with MiXCR, one row per CDR3 protein. The table includes about 340,000 distinct CDR3 sequences, approximately 12% detected once. Sample: CD4+ T cells sorted from PBMCs, taken 15 days after the yellow fever booster vaccination. The chain is built from TRBV4-3 and TRBJ2-4, with TRBD1 matching 11 bases. This TCR derives from a man between 18 and 29 years old who received the YFV17D yellow fever vaccine. As DNA, the CDR3 is TGCGCCAGCAGCCAAGATCCAGCGGGACAGGGGGGCATTCAGTACTTC. Its protein product is CASSQDPAGQGGIQYF.